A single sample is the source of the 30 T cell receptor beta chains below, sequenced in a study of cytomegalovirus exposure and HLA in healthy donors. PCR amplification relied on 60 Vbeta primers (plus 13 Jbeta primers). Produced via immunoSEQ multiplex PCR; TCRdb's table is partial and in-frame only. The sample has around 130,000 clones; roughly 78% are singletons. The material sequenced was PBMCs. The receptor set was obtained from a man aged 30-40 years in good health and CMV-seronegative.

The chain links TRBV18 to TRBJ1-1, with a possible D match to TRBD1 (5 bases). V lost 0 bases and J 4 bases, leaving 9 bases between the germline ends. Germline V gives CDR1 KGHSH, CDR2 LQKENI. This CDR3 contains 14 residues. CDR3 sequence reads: CASSPPGGGTEAFF. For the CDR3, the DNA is TGTGCCAGCTCACCACCGGGCGGGGGCACTGAAGCTTTCTTT. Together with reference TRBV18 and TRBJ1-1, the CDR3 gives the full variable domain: NAGVMQNPRHLVRRRGQEARLRCSPMKGHSHVYWYRQLPEEGLKFMVYLQKENIIDESGMPKERFSAEFPKEGPSILRIQQVVRGDSAAYFCASSPPGGGTEAFFGQGTRLTVV.

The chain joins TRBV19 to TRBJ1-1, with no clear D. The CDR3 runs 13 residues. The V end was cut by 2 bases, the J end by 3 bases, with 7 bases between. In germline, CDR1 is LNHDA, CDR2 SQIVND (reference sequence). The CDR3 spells CASSITGYTEAFF. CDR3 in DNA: TGTGCCAGTAGTATAACCGGGTACACTGAAGCTTTCTTT.

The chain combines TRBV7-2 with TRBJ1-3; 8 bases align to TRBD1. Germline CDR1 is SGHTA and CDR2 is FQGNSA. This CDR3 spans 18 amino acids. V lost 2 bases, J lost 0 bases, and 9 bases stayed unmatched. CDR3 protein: CASSLYVGQGHSGNTIYF. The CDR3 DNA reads TGTGCCAGCAGCTTATACGTTGGACAGGGCCACTCTGGAAACACCATATATTTT.

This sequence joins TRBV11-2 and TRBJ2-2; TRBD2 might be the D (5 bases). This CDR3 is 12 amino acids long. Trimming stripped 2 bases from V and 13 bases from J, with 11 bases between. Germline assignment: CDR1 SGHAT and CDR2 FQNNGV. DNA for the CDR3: TGTGCCAGCAGCTTACCCGGGGAAGGGCTGTTTTTT. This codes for CASSLPGEGLFF.

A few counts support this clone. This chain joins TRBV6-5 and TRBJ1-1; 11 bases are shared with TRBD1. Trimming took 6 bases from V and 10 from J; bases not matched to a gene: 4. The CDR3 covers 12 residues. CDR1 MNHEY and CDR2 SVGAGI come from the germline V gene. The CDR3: CASSRTGGTAFF. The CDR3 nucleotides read TGTGCCAGCAGCAGGACAGGGGGCACAGCTTTCTTT.

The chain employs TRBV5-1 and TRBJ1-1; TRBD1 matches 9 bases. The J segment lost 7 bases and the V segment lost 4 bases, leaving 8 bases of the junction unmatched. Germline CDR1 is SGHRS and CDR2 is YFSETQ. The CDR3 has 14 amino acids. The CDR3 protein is CASSVGQGTLEAFF. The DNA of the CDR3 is TGCGCCAGCAGCGTCGGACAGGGGACCCTTGAAGCTTTCTTT.

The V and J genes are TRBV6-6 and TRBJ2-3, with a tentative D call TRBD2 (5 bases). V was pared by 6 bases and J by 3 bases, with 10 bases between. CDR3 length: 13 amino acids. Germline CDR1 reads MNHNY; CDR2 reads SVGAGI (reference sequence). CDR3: CASSFRETDTQYF. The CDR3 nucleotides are TGTGCCAGCAGCTTTCGGGAAACAGATACGCAGTATTTT.

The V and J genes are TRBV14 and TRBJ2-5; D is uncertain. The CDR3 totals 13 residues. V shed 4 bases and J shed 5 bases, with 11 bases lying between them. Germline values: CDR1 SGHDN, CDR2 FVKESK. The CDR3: CASSLFDRETQYF. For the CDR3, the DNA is TGTGCCAGCAGCCTTTTTGATCGGGAGACCCAGTACTTC.

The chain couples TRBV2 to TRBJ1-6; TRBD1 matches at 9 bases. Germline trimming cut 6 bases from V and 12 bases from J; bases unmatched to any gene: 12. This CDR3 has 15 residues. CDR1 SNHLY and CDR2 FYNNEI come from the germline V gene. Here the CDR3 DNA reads TGTGCCAGCAGGGAGACAGGGGGTCCCCTGATACCCCTCCACTTT. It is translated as CASRETGGPLIPLHF.

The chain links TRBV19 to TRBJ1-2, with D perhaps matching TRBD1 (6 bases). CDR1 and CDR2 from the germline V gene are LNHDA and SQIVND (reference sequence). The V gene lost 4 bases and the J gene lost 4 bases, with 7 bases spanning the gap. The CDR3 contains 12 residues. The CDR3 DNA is TGTGCCAGTAGTACACAGGGCTATGGCTACACCTTC. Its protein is CASSTQGYGYTF.

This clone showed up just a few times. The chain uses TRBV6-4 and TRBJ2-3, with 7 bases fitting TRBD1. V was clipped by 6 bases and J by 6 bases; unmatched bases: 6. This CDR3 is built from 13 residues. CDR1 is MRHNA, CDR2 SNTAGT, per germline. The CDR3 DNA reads TGTGCCAGCAGCCTGTCACAGGGGGATACGCAGTATTTT. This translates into CASSLSQGDTQYF.

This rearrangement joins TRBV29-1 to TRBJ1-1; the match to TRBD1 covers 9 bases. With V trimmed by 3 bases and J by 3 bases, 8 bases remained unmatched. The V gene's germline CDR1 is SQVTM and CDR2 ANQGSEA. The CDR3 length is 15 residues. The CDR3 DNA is TGCAGCGTTGAGGCCCCCGGGACAGGGTACACTGAAGCTTTCTTT. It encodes CSVEAPGTGYTEAFF.

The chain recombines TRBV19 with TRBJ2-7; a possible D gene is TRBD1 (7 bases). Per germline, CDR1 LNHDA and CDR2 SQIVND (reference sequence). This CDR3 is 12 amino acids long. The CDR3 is CASGGPSYEQYF. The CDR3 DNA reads TGTGCTTCAGGGGGGCCTTCCTACGAGCAGTACTTC.

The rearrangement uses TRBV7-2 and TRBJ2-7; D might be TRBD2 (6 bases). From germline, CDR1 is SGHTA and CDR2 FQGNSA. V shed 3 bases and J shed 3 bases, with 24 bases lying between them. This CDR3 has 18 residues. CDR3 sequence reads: CASSFPDPPSEKFYEQYF. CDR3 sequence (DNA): TGTGCCAGCAGCTTCCCCGACCCACCTAGCGAGAAATTCTACGAGCAGTACTTC.

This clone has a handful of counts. CDR3 in amino acids: CASSLYQQETQYF. As DNA, the CDR3 is TGCGCCAGCAGCTTGTACCAGCAAGAGACCCAGTACTTC. The chain has TRBV5-1 and TRBJ2-5; D remains ambiguous. The CDR3 runs 13 residues. Trimming took 1 base from V and 2 from J, leaving 6 bases between them. Per the germline V gene, CDR1 is SGHRS and CDR2 is YFSETQ.

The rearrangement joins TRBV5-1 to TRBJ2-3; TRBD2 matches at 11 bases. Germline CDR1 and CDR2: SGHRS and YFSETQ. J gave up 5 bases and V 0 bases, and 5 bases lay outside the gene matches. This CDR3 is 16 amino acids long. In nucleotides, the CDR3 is TGCGCCAGCAGCTTGGTGGGGCTAGCGGGAGGAGATACGCAGTATTTT. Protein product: CASSLVGLAGGDTQYF.

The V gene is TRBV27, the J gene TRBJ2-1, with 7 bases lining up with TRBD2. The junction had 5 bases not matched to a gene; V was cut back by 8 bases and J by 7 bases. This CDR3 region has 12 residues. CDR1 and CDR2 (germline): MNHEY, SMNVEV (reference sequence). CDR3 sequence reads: CASEGLGNEQFF. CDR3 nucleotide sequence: TGTGCCAGCGAAGGACTAGGGAATGAGCAGTTCTTC.

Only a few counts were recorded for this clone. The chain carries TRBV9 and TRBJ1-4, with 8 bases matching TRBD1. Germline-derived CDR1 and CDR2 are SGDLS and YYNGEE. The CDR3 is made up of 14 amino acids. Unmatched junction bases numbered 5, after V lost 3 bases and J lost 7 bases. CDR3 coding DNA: TGTGCCAGCAGCGAGACAGGGGTGGGTGAAAAACTGTTTTTT. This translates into CASSETGVGEKLFF.

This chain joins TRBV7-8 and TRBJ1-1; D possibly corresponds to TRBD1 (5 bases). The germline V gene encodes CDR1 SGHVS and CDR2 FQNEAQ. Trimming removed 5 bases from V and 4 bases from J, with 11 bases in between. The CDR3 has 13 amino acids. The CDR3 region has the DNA TGTGCCAGCAGCCCCCAGGGCGGCACTGAAGCTTTCTTT. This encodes CASSPQGGTEAFF.

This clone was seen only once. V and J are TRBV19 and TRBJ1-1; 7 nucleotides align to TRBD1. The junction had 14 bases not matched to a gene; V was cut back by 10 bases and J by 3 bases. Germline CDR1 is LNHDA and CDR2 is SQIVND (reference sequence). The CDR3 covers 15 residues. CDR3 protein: CATRQGRPGDTEAFF. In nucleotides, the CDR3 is TGTGCCACTAGACAGGGCCGCCCCGGGGACACTGAAGCTTTCTTT.

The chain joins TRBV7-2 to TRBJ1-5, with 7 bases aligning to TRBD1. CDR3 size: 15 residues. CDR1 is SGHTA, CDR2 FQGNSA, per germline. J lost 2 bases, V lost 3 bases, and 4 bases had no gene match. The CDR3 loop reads CASSFPGTGNQPQHF. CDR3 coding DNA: TGTGCCAGCAGCTTTCCCGGGACAGGCAATCAGCCCCAGCATTTT.

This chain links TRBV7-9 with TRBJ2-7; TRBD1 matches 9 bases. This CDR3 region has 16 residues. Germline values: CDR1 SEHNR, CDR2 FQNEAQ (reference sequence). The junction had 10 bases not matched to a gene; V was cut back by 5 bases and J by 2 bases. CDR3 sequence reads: CASSIPGQGKAYEQYF. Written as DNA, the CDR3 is TGTGCCAGCAGCATCCCGGGACAGGGAAAAGCCTACGAGCAGTACTTC.

In DNA form, the CDR3 reads TGTGCCAGCAGTTTATCCCGGGGAACAGATACGCAGTATTTT. It yields the protein CASSLSRGTDTQYF. This chain joins TRBV27 and TRBJ2-3; a weak D match, TRBD2 (5 bases). V dropped 0 bases and J dropped 3 bases, with 7 bases sitting between them. Germline loops: CDR1 MNHEY, CDR2 SMNVEV (reference sequence). The CDR3 loop spans 14 amino acids.

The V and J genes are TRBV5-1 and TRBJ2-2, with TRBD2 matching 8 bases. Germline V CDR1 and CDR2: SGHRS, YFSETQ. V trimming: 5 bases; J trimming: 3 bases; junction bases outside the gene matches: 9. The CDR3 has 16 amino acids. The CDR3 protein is CASRASGSGDTGELFF. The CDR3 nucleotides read TGCGCCAGCAGGGCGAGCGGGAGTGGGGACACCGGGGAGCTGTTTTTT.

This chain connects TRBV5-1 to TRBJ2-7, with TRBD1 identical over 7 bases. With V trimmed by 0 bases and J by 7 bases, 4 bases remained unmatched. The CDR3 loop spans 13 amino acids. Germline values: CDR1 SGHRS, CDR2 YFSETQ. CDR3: CASSLGRGSEQYF. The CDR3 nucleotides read TGCGCCAGCAGCTTGGGCAGGGGGTCTGAGCAGTACTTC.

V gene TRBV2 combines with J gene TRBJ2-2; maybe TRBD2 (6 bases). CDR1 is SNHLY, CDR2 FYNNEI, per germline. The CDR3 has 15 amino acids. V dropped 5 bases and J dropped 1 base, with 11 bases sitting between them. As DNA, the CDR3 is TGTGCCAGCAGTCCGGGACTGAGGAACACCGGGGAGCTGTTTTTT. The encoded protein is CASSPGLRNTGELFF.

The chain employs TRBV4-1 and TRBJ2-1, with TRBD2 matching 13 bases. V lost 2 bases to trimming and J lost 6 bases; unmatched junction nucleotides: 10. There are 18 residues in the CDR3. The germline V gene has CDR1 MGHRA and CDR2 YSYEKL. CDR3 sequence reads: CASSQILWTSGSSNEQFF. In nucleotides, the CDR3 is TGCGCCAGCAGCCAAATACTATGGACTAGCGGGAGCTCCAATGAGCAGTTCTTC.

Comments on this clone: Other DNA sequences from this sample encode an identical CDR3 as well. The CDR3 sequence: CASSLGQGIEQYF. CDR3 bases: TGTGCCAGCAGCTTAGGTCAGGGAATCGAGCAGTACTTC. The chain has TRBV7-6 and TRBJ2-7, with D possibly matching TRBD1 (5 bases). V was clipped by 1 base and J by 6 bases, with 10 bases between them. This CDR3 spans 13 amino acids. CDR1 SGHVS and CDR2 FNYEAQ come from the germline V gene.

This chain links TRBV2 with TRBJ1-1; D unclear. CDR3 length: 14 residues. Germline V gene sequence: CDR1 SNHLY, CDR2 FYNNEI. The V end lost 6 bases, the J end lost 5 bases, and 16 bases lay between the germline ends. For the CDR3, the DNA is TGTGCCAGCAGAACTGAGCAGTCGCGGACTGAAGCTTTCTTT. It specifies CASRTEQSRTEAFF.

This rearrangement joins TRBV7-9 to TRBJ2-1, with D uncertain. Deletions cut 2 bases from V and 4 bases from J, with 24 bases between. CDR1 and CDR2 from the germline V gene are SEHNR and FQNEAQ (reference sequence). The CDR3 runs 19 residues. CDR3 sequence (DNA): TGTGCCAGCAGCTTATCAACCACGGTCAGAGGTAGCTGTTACAATGAGCAGTTCTTC. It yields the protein CASSLSTTVRGSCYNEQFF.